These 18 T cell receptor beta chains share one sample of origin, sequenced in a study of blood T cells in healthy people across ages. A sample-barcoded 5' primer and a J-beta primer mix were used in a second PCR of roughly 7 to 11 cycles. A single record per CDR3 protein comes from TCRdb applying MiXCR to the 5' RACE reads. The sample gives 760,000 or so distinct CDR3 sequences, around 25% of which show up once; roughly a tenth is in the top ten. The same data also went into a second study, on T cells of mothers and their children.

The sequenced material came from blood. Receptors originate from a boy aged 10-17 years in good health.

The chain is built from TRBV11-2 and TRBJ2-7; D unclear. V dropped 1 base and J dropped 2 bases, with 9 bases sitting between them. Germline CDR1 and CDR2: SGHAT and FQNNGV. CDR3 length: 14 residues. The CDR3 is CASSLVGQAYEQYF. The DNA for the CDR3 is TGTGCCAGCAGCTTAGTTGGGCAGGCCTACGAGCAGTACTTC.

CDR3 coding DNA: TGCAGTGCTAGCAGGCCGGGAGTCTTCGAGACCCAGTACTTC. This codes for CSASRPGVFETQYF. The chain has TRBV20-1 and TRBJ2-5, with D possibly matching TRBD2 (6 bases). This CDR3 comprises 14 residues. The germline CDR1 and CDR2 sequences are DFQATT and SNEGSKA (reference sequence). V was clipped by 3 bases and J by 5 bases, with 16 bases between them.

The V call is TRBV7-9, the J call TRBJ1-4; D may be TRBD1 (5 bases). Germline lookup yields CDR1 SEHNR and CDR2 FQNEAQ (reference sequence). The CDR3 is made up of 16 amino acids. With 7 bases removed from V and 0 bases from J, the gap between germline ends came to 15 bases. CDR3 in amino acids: CASTSSGPATNEKLFF. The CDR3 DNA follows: TGTGCCAGCACCTCCTCGGGACCAGCAACTAATGAAAAACTGTTTTTT.

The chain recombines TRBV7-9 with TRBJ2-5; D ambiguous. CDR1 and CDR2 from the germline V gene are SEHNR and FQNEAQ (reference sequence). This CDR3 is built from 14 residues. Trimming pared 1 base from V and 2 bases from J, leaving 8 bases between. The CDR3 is CASSLVQTQETQYF. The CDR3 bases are TGTGCCAGCAGCTTAGTTCAGACTCAAGAGACCCAGTACTTC.

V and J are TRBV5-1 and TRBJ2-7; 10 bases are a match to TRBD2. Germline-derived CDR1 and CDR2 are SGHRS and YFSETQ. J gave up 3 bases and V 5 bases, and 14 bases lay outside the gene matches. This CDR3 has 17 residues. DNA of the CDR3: TGCGCCAGCAGGAATGGGGGGCTAGCGGGAGATAGCTACGAGCAGTACTTC. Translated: CASRNGGLAGDSYEQYF.

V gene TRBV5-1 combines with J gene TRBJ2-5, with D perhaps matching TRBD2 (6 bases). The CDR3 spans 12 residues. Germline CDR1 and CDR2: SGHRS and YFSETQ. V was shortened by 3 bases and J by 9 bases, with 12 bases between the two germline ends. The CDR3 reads CASSWDGEAQYF. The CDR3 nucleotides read TGCGCCAGCAGCTGGGACGGGGAGGCCCAGTACTTC.

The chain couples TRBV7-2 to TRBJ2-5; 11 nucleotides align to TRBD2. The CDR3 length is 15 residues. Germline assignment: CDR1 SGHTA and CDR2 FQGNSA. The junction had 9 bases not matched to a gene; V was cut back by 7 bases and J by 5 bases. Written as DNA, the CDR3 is TGTGCCAGCACCCAAGGACTAGCGGGCGGGGAGACCCAGTACTTC. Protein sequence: CASTQGLAGGETQYF.

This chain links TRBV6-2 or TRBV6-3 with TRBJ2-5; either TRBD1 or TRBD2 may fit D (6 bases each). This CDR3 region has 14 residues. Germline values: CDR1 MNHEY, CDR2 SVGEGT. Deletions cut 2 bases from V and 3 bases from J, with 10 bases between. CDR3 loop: CASSYAGQEETQYF. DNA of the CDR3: TGTGCCAGCAGTTACGCGGGACAAGAAGAGACCCAGTACTTC.

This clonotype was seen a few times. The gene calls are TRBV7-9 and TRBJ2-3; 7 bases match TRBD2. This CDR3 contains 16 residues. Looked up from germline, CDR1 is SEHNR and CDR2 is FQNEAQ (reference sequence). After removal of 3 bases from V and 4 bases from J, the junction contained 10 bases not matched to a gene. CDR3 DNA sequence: TGTGCCAGCAGCTTGCGTCGCGGGAGTGGGGCAGATACGCAGTATTTT. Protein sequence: CASSLRRGSGADTQYF.

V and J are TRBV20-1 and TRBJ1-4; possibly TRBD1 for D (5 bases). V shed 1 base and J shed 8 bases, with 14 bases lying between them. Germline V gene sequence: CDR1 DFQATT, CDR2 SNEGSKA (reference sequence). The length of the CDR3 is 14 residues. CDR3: CSARVAGTGEKLFF. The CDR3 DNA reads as TGCAGTGCTAGAGTAGCAGGGACGGGGGAAAAACTGTTTTTT.

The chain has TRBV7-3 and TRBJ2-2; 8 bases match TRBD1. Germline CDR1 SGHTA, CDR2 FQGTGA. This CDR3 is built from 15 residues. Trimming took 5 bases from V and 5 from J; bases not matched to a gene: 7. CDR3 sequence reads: CASSRGQGYTGELFF. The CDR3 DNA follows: TGTGCCAGCAGCCGAGGACAGGGTTATACCGGGGAGCTGTTTTTT.

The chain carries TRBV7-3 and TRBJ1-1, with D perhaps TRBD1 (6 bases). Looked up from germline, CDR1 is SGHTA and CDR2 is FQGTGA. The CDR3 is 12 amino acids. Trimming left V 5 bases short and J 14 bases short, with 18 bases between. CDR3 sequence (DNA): TGTGCCAGCAGCGCCAGCCGGGGGGGGCTGTTCTTT. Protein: CASSASRGGLFF.

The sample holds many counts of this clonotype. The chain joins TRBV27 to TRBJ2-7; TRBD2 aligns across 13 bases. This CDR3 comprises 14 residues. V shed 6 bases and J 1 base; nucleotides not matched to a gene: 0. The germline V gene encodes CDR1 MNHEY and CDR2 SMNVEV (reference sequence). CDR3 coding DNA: TGTGCCAGCAGGGGACTAGCGGGATCCTACGAGCAGTACTTC. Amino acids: CASRGLAGSYEQYF.

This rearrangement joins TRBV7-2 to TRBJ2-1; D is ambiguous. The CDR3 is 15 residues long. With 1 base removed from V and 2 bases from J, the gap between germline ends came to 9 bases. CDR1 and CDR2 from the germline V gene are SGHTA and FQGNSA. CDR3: CASSLGFRTYNEQFF. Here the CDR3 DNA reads TGTGCCAGCAGCTTAGGCTTCCGAACCTACAATGAGCAGTTCTTC.

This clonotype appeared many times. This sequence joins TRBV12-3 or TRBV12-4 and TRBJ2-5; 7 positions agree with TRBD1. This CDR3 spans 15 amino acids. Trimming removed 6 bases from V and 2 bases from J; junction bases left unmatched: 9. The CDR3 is CASSPPGQRQETQYF. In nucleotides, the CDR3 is TGTGCCAGCAGCCCCCCGGGACAGAGACAAGAGACCCAGTACTTC.

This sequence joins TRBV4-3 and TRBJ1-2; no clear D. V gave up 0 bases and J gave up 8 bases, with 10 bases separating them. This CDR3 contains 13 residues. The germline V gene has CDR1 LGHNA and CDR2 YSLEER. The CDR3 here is CASSQDLGNGYTF. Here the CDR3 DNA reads TGCGCCAGCAGCCAAGATCTAGGGAACGGCTACACCTTC.

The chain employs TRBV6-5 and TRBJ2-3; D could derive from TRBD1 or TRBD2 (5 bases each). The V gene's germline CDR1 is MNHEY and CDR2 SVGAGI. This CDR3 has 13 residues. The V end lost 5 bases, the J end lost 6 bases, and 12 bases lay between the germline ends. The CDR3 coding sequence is TGTGCCAGCAGTATGGGGCAGCGGGATACGCAGTATTTT. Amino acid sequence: CASSMGQRDTQYF.

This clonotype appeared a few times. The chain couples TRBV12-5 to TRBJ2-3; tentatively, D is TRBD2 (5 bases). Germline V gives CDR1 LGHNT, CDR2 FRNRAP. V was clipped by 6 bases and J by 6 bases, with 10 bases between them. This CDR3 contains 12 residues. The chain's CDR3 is CASGPAGDTQYF. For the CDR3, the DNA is TGTGCTAGTGGCCCGGCGGGTGATACGCAGTATTTT.